Listed here is a single T cell receptor (beta chain). All the donors were Caucasian adults who lived in Nashville, Tennessee. This entry is derived from a study of shared clonotypes between healthy human individuals. Execution of the assay was at deep level. Unsorted PBMC DNA sequencing spanned ten immunoSEQ deep assay plates. Produced via immunoSEQ multiplex PCR; TCRdb's table is partial and in-frame only. The table has approximately 500,000 clones, roughly 79% seen once; the top ten hold about an eighth. The source of this sequence is a woman aged 40 to 50 in good health. Some clones in this sample may be carry-over from other donors' samples. Specimen: PBMCs.

CDR3 region: CASSESFGTEQFF. The DNA for the CDR3 is TGTGCCAGCAGTGAATCGTTCGGCACTGAGCAGTTCTTC. The rearrangement uses TRBV6-4 and TRBJ2-1; unclear D gene. Germline lookup yields CDR1 MRHNA and CDR2 SNTAGT. There are 13 residues in the CDR3. The V gene lost 3 bases and the J gene lost 9 bases, with 12 bases spanning the gap.